The 23 T cell receptor beta chains below all came from one sample that was sequenced in a study of CD8 T cells in ankylosing spondylitis. TCRdb ran MiXCR on the 5' RACE reads and lists one entry per CDR3 protein. This table holds roughly 200,000 distinct CDR3 sequences, around 25% found once. The source material was blood, either unsorted or a sorted T cell fraction (not recorded which). These receptors came from a male donor with ankylosing spondylitis or in good health (not recorded which).

The V and J genes are TRBV13 and TRBJ2-3; D is possibly TRBD2 (6 bases). Trimming stripped 7 bases from V and 2 bases from J, with 16 bases between. The germline CDR1 and CDR2 sequences are PRHDT and FYEKMQ (reference sequence). The CDR3 loop spans 15 amino acids. The CDR3 protein is CASTWWWGVTDTQYF. The CDR3 DNA is TGTGCCAGCACCTGGTGGTGGGGGGTCACAGATACGCAGTATTTT.

Ten or more counts support this clonotype. V gene TRBV5-1 combines with J gene TRBJ2-3, with 7 bases fitting TRBD1. V gave up 0 bases and J gave up 3 bases; unmatched junction bases: 4. CDR1 SGHRS and CDR2 YFSETQ come from the germline V gene. CDR3 size: 15 residues. CDR3 DNA: TGCGCCAGCAGCTTGGAGACAGGGCATACAGATACGCAGTATTTT. It translates to CASSLETGHTDTQYF.

This clonotype was seen repeatedly, ten times or more. The chain links TRBV29-1 to TRBJ2-1; perhaps D is TRBD1 or TRBD2 (5 bases each). Germline V gives CDR1 SQVTM, CDR2 ANQGSEA. The CDR3 totals 13 residues. V lost 5 bases and J lost 12, with 20 bases in between. The CDR3 bases are TGCAGCGTTCTTACCGGGGCCTCCCACCCGCAGTTCTTC. This sequence encodes CSVLTGASHPQFF.

Many counts were recorded for this clonotype. The chain joins TRBV7-2 to TRBJ1-3, with D unclear. The V gene lost 4 bases and the J gene lost 4 bases, with 11 bases spanning the gap. Germline CDR1 is SGHTA and CDR2 is FQGNSA. The length of the CDR3 is 14 residues. The CDR3 loop reads CASSSRTGGNTIYF. CDR3 DNA sequence: TGTGCCAGCAGCTCACGGACCGGGGGAAACACCATATATTTT. The full variable domain, completed using reference TRBV7-2 and TRBJ1-3, is GAGVSQSPSNKVTEKGKDVELRCDPISGHTALYWYRQSLGQGLEFLIYFQGNSAPDKSGLPSDRFSAERTGGSVSTLTIQRTQQEDSAVYLCASSSRTGGNTIYFGEGSWLTVV.

At least ten counts were recorded for this clonotype. The rearrangement links TRBV7-2 to TRBJ2-6; possibly TRBD1 or TRBD2 for D (5 bases each). The germline gives CDR1 SGHTA, CDR2 FQGNSA. The CDR3 extends over 14 amino acids. Trimming took 3 bases from V and 8 from J, leaving 11 bases between them. The CDR3 spells CASSFKTGPNVLTF. CDR3 nucleotides: TGTGCCAGCAGCTTTAAGACGGGGCCCAACGTCCTGACTTTC.

The chain has TRBV20-1 and TRBJ2-1; the D call may be TRBD1 or TRBD2 (5 bases each). The CDR3 has 15 residues. Trimming removed 3 bases at V and 2 bases at J, with 14 bases between. The germline CDR1 and CDR2 sequences are DFQATT and SNEGSKA (reference sequence). In nucleotides, the CDR3 is TGCAGTGCTAGGGGGGACCGGGCAACCTACAATGAGCAGTTCTTC. It encodes CSARGDRATYNEQFF.

Ten or more counts support this clonotype. The chain combines TRBV15 with TRBJ2-2, with TRBD2 matching over 7 bases. Trimming cost V 1 base and J 5 bases; bases outside gene matches: 10. Germline lookup yields CDR1 LNHNV and CDR2 YYDKDF (reference sequence). The CDR3 is made up of 17 amino acids. The DNA of the CDR3 is TGTGCCACCAGCAGAGGTGGTGGCGGGAGAAGAACCGGGGAGCTGTTTTTT. This translates into CATSRGGGGRRTGELFF.

This clonotype was recorded at least ten times. The rearrangement uses TRBV6-6 and TRBJ1-5; D ambiguous. Trimming shortened V by 4 bases and J by 1 base, and 5 bases separated the two germline ends. CDR3 length: 13 amino acids. The V gene's germline CDR1 is MNHNY and CDR2 SVGAGI (reference sequence). The CDR3, as DNA: TGTGCCAGCAGTTCGCAGAGCAATCAGCCCCAGCATTTT. Translation gives CASSSQSNQPQHF.

This clonotype was picked up a small number of times. This chain links TRBV29-1 with TRBJ2-7, with D maybe TRBD2 (6 bases). The V gene's germline CDR1 is SQVTM and CDR2 ANQGSEA. Trimming pared 4 bases from V and 3 bases from J, leaving 13 bases between. The CDR3 spans 13 residues. CDR3 region: CSVGLLADYEQYF. For the CDR3, the DNA is TGCAGCGTTGGGTTACTAGCAGACTACGAGCAGTACTTC.

This chain's CDR3 is CSARDPAPRAGTDTQYF. The CDR3 DNA reads as TGCAGTGCTAGAGATCCTGCTCCTCGGGCCGGCACAGATACGCAGTATTTT. This sequence joins TRBV20-1 and TRBJ2-3; D remains ambiguous. Germline V gene sequence: CDR1 DFQATT, CDR2 SNEGSKA (reference sequence). Trimming left V 0 bases short and J 1 base short, with 17 bases between. This CDR3 is 17 amino acids long.

This clonotype showed up many times. This chain connects TRBV20-1 to TRBJ2-7; 10 bases fit TRBD2. The germline CDR1 and CDR2 sequences are DFQATT and SNEGSKA (reference sequence). The CDR3 runs to 14 residues. V lost 4 bases to trimming and J lost 2 bases; unmatched junction nucleotides: 5. CDR3 sequence reads: CSATGTSDPYEQYF. The CDR3 nucleotides read TGCAGTGCTACCGGGACTAGCGACCCCTACGAGCAGTACTTC.

This clonotype was detected only a few times. The chain employs TRBV20-1 and TRBJ2-3; 8 bases match TRBD2. Germline V gives CDR1 DFQATT, CDR2 SNEGSKA (reference sequence). The CDR3 covers 14 residues. The V and J ends lost 4 bases and 6 bases, in that order; junction bases with no gene match: 9. In DNA, the CDR3 is TGCAGTGCTACCCGAGGCGGGGGGTGGGATACGCAGTATTTT. This gives the protein CSATRGGGWDTQYF.

This clonotype was recorded many times. The junction departs from the called germline gene at one end, perhaps through a read error. The V call is TRBV12-3 or TRBV12-4, the J call TRBJ2-5, with D unresolved. There are 14 residues in the CDR3. CDR3 region: CASSLTLAQDTQYF. CDR3 in DNA: TGTGCCAGCAGTTTAACGCTGGCTCAAGATACCCAGTACTTC.

This clonotype was counted many times. V and J are TRBV20-1 and TRBJ2-3; 7 nucleotides line up with TRBD2. Per the germline V gene, CDR1 is DFQATT and CDR2 is SNEGSKA (reference sequence). Germline trimming cut 5 bases from V and 1 base from J; bases unmatched to any gene: 6. This CDR3 is built from 14 residues. The CDR3 loop is CSALISGGTDTQYF. In DNA, the CDR3 is TGCAGTGCTTTAATCAGCGGGGGCACAGATACGCAGTATTTT.

The chain joins TRBV29-1 to TRBJ2-7; TRBD2 agrees at 10 bases. Germline CDR1 is SQVTM and CDR2 is ANQGSEA. This CDR3 is 13 amino acids long. V lost 6 bases, J lost 4 bases, and 6 bases stayed unmatched. The CDR3 region is CSVLAGARYEQYF. CDR3 nucleotide sequence: TGCAGCGTCCTAGCGGGAGCTCGGTACGAGCAGTACTTC.

This clonotype was recorded at least ten times. This chain uses TRBV9 with TRBJ2-7; perhaps TRBD2 as D (7 bases). With 0 bases removed from V and 6 bases from J, the gap between germline ends came to 13 bases. The CDR3 extends over 14 amino acids. The V gene's germline CDR1 is SGDLS and CDR2 YYNGEE. CDR3 amino acids: CASSVGEGGTEQYF. CDR3 DNA: TGTGCCAGCAGCGTAGGGGAGGGGGGGACCGAGCAGTACTTC. The full variable domain, with the rest looked up from reference TRBV9 and TRBJ2-7, is DSGVTQTPKHLITATGQRVTLRCSPRSGDLSVYWYQQSLDQGLQFLIQYYNGEERAKGNILERFSAQQFPDLHSELNLSSLELGDSALYFCASSVGEGGTEQYFGPGTRLTVT.

The chain recombines TRBV7-2 with TRBJ2-7; D may match TRBD1 or TRBD2 (5 bases each). Trimming shortened V by 5 bases and J by 6 bases, and 14 bases separated the two germline ends. Germline-derived CDR1 and CDR2 are SGHTA and FQGNSA. This CDR3 region has 13 residues. CDR3 in amino acids: CASSRNYGGEQYF. The CDR3, as DNA: TGTGCCAGCAGCAGAAACTATGGGGGCGAGCAGTACTTC.

The genes are TRBV20-1 and TRBJ2-1; D gene uncertain. Germline loops: CDR1 DFQATT, CDR2 SNEGSKA (reference sequence). The CDR3 sequence is 11 residues long. The germline V and J ends were trimmed by 3 bases and 8 bases, with 8 bases remaining between them. CDR3 residues: CSASVVDEQFF. DNA of the CDR3: TGCAGTGCTAGCGTGGTCGATGAGCAGTTCTTC.

This chain connects TRBV10-3 to TRBJ1-1, with 8 bases that match TRBD1. The CDR3 contains 13 residues. Germline loops: CDR1 ENHRY, CDR2 SYGVKD. Unmatched junction bases numbered 6, after V lost 11 bases and J lost 1 base. DNA of the CDR3: TGTGCCGCTACCGGGACAGGGAACACTGAAGCTTTCTTT. It yields the protein CAATGTGNTEAFF.

Many counts were recorded for this clonotype. The chain is built from TRBV7-2 and TRBJ2-7; D remains ambiguous. The CDR3 loop spans 13 amino acids. Germline V CDR1 and CDR2: SGHTA, FQGNSA. Trimming removed 2 bases at V and 3 bases at J, with 8 bases between. In DNA form, the CDR3 reads TGTGCCAGCAGCTTACCTCCTAACTACGAGCAGTACTTC. Its translation is CASSLPPNYEQYF.

This clonotype was recorded at least ten times. Sequence at one end of the junction differs from germline and may be a read error. The chain uses TRBV7-2 and TRBJ2-1; possibly TRBD1 for D (6 bases). The CDR3 totals 14 residues. CDR1 and CDR2 from the germline V gene are SGHTA and FQGNSA. The CDR3 protein is CASGLSRDTNEQFF. DNA for the CDR3: TGTGCCAGCGGCTTAAGCCGGGACACCAATGAGCAGTTCTTC.

This clonotype was recorded a few times. V is TRBV20-1 and J is TRBJ2-5; the match to TRBD1 covers 7 bases. Germline assignment: CDR1 DFQATT and CDR2 SNEGSKA (reference sequence). This CDR3 region has 17 residues. V was pared by 0 bases and J by 1 base, with 11 bases of the junction left unmatched. The chain's CDR3 is CSARDRSPGQFQETQYF. CDR3 coding DNA: TGCAGTGCTAGAGACCGATCACCGGGACAGTTCCAAGAGACCCAGTACTTC.

The V gene is TRBV20-1, the J gene TRBJ2-7; D gene unclear. The CDR3 has 10 amino acids. Trimming removed 7 bases at V and 3 bases at J, with 7 bases between. In germline, CDR1 is DFQATT, CDR2 SNEGSKA (reference sequence). The CDR3 protein is CSGWGYEQYF. In nucleotides, the CDR3 is TGCAGTGGTTGGGGCTACGAGCAGTACTTC.